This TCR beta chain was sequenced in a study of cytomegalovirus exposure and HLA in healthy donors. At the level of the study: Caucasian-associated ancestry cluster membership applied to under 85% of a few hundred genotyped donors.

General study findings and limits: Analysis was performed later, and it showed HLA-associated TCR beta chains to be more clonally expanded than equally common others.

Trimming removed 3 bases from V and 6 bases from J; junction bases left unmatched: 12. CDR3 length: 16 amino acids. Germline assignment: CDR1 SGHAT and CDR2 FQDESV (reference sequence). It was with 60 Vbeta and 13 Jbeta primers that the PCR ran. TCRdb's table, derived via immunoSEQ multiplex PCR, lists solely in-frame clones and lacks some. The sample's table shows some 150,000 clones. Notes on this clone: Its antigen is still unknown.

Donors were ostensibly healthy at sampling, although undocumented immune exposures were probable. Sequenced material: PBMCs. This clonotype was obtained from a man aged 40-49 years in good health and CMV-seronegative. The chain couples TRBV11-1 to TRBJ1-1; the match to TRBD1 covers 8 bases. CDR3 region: CASSFSAWTGFAEAFF. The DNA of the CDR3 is TGTGCCAGCAGCTTCTCAGCGTGGACAGGGTTCGCTGAAGCTTTCTTT.